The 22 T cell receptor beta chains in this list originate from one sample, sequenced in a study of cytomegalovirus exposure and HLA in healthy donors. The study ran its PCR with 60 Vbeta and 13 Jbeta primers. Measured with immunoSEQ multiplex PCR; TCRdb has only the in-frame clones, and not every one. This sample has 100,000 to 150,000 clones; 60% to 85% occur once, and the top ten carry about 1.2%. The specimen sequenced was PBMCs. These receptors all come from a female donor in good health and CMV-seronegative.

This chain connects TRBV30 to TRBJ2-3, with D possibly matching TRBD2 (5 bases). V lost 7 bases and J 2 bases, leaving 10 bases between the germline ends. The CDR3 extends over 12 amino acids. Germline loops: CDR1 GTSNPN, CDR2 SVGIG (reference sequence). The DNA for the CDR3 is TGTGCCTTCAGACGGGACACAGATACGCAGTATTTT. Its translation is CAFRRDTDTQYF.

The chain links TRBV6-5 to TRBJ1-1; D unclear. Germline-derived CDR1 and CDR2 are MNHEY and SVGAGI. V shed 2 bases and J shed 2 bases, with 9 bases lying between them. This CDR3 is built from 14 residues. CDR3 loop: CASSYPGGNTEAFF. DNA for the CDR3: TGTGCCAGCAGTTACCCCGGCGGTAACACTGAAGCTTTCTTT.

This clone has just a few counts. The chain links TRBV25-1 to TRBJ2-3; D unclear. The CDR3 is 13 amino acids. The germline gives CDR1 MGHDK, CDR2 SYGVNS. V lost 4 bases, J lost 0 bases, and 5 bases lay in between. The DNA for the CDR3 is TGTGCCAGCAGTGCTGTTAGCACAGATACGCAGTATTTT. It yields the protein CASSAVSTDTQYF.

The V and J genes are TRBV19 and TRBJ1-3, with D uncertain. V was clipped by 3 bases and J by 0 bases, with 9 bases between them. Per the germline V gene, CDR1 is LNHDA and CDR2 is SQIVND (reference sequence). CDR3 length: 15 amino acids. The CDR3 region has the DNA TGTGCCAGTAGTATCTTAAGCAACTCTGGAAACACCATATATTTT. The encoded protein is CASSILSNSGNTIYF.

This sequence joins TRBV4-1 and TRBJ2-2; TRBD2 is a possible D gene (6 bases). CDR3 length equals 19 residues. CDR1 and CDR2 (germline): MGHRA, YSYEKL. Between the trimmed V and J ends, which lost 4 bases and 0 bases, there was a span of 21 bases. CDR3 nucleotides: TGCGCCAGCAGCCTGAACGCGCTTAGGAGGGGCTCGAACACCGGGGAGCTGTTTTTT. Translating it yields CASSLNALRRGSNTGELFF.

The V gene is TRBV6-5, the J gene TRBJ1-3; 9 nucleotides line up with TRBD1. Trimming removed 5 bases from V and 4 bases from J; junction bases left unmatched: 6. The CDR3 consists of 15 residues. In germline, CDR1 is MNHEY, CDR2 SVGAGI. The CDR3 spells CASSPGTGIGNTIYF. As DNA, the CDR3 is TGTGCCAGCAGTCCCGGGACAGGGATAGGAAACACCATATATTTT.

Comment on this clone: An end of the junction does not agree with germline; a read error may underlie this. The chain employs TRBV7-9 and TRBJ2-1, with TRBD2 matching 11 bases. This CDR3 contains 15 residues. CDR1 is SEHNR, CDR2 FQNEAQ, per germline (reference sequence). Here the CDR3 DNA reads TGTTCCAGCGGACTAACTAGCGGGAGCCTCCATGAGCAGTTCTTC. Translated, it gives CSSGLTSGSLHEQFF. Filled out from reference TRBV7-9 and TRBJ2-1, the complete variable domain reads DTGVSQNPRHKITKRGQNVTFRCDPISEHNRLYWYRQTLGQGPEFLTYFQNEAQLEKSRLLSDRFSAERPKGSFSTLEIQRTEQGDSAMYLCSSGLTSGSLHEQFFGPGTRLTVL.

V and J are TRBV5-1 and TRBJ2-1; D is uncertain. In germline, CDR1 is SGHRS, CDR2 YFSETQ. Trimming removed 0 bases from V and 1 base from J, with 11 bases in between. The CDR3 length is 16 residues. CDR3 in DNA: TGCGCCAGCAGCTTGGACAGCTATAATTCCTACAATGAGCAGTTCTTC. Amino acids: CASSLDSYNSYNEQFF.

The CDR3 here is CASSPRAGENTGELFF. The CDR3 DNA reads TGTGCCAGCAGCCCCCGCGCAGGGGAAAACACCGGGGAGCTGTTTTTT. The chain combines TRBV9 with TRBJ2-2, with D maybe TRBD1 (6 bases). The V end lost 4 bases, the J end lost 2 bases, and 15 bases lay between the germline ends. Germline CDR1 SGDLS, CDR2 YYNGEE. This CDR3 is built from 16 residues.

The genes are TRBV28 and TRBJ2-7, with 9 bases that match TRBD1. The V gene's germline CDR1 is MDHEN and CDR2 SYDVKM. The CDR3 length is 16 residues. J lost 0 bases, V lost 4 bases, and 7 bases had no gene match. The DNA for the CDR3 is TGTGCCAGCAGTTCATGGGGACAGGGCAGCTCCTACGAGCAGTACTTC. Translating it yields CASSSWGQGSSYEQYF.

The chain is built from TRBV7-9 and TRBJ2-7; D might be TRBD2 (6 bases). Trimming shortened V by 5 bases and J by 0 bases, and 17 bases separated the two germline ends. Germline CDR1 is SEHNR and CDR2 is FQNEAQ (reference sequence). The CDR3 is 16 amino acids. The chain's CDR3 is CASSPEGLKLSYEQYF. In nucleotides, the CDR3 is TGTGCCAGCAGCCCAGAGGGACTTAAGCTCTCCTACGAGCAGTACTTC. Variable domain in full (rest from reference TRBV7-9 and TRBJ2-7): DTGVSQNPRHKITKRGQNVTFRCDPISEHNRLYWYRQTLGQGPEFLTYFQNEAQLEKSRLLSDRFSAERPKGSFSTLEIQRTEQGDSAMYLCASSPEGLKLSYEQYFGPGTRLTVT.

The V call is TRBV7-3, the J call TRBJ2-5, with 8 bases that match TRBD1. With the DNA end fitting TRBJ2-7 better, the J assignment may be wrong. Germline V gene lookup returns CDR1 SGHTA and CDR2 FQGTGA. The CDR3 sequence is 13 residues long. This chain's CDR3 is CASSLLQGGEQYF. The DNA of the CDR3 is TGTGCCAGCAGCTTATTACAGGGGGGCGAGCAGTACTTC.

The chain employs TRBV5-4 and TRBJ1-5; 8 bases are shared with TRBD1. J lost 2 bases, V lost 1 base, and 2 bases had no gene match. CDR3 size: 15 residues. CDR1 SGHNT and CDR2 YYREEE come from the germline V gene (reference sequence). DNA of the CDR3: TGTGCCAGCAGCTTGATGGGACAGGGCAATCAGCCCCAGCATTTT. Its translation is CASSLMGQGNQPQHF.

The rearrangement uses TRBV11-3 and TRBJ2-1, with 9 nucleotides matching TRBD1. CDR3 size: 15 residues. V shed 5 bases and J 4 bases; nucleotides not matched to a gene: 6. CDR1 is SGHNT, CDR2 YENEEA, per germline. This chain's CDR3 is CASSDRDRAYNEQFF. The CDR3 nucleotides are TGTGCCAGCAGCGACCGGGACAGGGCGTACAATGAGCAGTTCTTC.

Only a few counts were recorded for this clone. For the CDR3, the DNA is TGCGCCAGCAGCTTGGCGGGAGAGCAGTACTTC. Translating gives CASSLAGEQYF. The chain links TRBV5-1 to TRBJ2-7; possible D gene TRBD2, 5 bases. CDR3 size: 11 residues. Germline V gene lookup returns CDR1 SGHRS and CDR2 YFSETQ. Between the trimmed V and J ends, which lost 0 bases and 7 bases, there was a span of 5 bases. Drawing the rest from reference TRBV5-1 and TRBJ2-7, the complete variable domain is KAGVTQTPRYLIKTRGQQVTLSCSPISGHRSVSWYQQTPGQGLQFLFEYFSETQRNKGNFPGRFSGRQFSNSRSEMNVSTLELGDSALYLCASSLAGEQYFGPGTRLTVT.

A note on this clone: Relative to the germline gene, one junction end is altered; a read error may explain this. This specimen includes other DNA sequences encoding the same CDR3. This CDR3 is CASSRLGRERTGELFF. The DNA for the CDR3 is TGCGCCAGCAGCCGCCTCGGGCGGGAGCGGACCGGGGAGCTGTTTTTT. The chain joins TRBV14 to TRBJ2-2; 7 nucleotides line up with TRBD2. CDR3 size: 16 residues. The germline V gene encodes CDR1 SGHDN and CDR2 FVKESK.

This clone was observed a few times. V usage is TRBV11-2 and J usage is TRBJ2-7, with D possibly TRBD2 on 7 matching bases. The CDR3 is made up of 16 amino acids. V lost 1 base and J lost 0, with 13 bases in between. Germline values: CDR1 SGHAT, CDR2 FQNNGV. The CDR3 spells CASSLVPGGFSYEQYF. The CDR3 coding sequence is TGTGCCAGCAGCTTAGTCCCGGGGGGCTTCTCCTACGAGCAGTACTTC. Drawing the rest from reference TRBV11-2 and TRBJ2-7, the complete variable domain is EAGVAQSPRYKIIEKRQSVAFWCNPISGHATLYWYQQILGQGPKLLIQFQNNGVVDDSQLPKDRFSAERLKGVDSTLKIQPAKLEDSAVYLCASSLVPGGFSYEQYFGPGTRLTVT.

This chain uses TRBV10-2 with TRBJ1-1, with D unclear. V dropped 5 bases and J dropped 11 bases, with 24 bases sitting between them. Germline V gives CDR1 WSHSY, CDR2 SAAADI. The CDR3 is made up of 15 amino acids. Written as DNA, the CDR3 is TGCGCCAGCAGTCACCCGCGACAAGAAACCCCCACGGCTTTCTTT. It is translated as CASSHPRQETPTAFF.

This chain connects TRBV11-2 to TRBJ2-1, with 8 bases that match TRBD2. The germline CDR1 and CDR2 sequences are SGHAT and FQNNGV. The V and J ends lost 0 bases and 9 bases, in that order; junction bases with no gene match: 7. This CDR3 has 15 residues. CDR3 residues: CASSLDGRTSPEQFF. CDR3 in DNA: TGTGCCAGCAGCTTAGATGGGCGGACTAGCCCTGAGCAGTTCTTC.

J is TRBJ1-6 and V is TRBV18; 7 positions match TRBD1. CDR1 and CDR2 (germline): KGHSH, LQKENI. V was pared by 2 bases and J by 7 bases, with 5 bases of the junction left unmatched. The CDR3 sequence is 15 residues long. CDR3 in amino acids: CASSPSYRGNSPLHF. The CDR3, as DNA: TGTGCCAGCTCACCAAGCTACAGGGGAAATTCACCCCTCCACTTT.

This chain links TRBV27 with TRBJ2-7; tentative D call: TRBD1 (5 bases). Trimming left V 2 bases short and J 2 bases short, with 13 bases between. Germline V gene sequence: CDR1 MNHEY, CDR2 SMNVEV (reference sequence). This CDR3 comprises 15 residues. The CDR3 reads CASSLRGRATYEQYF. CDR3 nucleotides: TGTGCCAGCAGTTTAAGGGGCAGGGCAACCTACGAGCAGTACTTC.

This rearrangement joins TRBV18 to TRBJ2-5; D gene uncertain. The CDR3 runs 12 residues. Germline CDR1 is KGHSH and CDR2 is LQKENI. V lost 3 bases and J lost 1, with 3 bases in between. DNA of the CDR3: TGTGCCAGCTCACCGAGCCAAGAGACCCAGTACTTC. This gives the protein CASSPSQETQYF.